The T cell receptor (beta chain) under discussion was sequenced for a study of T cell repertoires in cytomegalovirus infection. V was pared by 1 base and J by 5 bases, with 9 bases between. The CDR3 is 14 amino acids. The germline CDR1 and CDR2 sequences are MNHEY and SMNVEV (reference sequence). Whole-study findings and limits: Dominating the ex vivo response were TCR beta clonotypes that were CMV-specific and HLA-C-restricted.

TCRdb re-called the reads through MiXCR, storing one row per CDR3 protein. The sample has roughly 730,000 distinct CDR3 sequences, about 30% seen once. Of note for this clonotype: The antigen remains undetermined.

The sample here was cultured PBMCs, taken from culture after CMV antigen stimulation. The V call is TRBV27, the J call TRBJ2-1; D not resolved. This receptor was identified in a human donor in good health (CMV status not recorded). Some clones in this sample may be carry-over from other donors' samples. The CDR3 coding sequence is TGTGCCAGCAGTTTATTTAGGTTGGACAATGAGCAGTTCTTC. Translated: CASSLFRLDNEQFF.